This is a list of T cell receptor beta chains from one sample in a study of T cell repertoires in cytomegalovirus infection. No antigen is known for these receptors. From the reads, TCRdb called clonotypes with MiXCR, one entry per CDR3 protein. This table has about 890,000 distinct CDR3 sequences, more than 25% appearing once. This specimen consisted of cultured CD8+ T cells from PBMCs, obtained from culture after CMV antigen stimulation. These receptors originate from a human donor in good health (CMV status not recorded). Some clones in this sample may be carry-over from other donors' samples. Each CDR3 is given with its conserved first and last residue. Each record gives: D gene, CDR3 length, J gene, clone size, V gene, CDR3 protein, CDR3 DNA. The D gene is left open where the match is weak. Size is omitted from some rows. Given values are once, few, many or a class for expanded clones.

-,18,TRBJ2-6,once,TRBV4-1,CASSLTRWTVSGANVLTF,TGCGCCAGCAGCCTGACCCGTTGGACAGTTTCCGGGGCCAACGTCCTGACTTTC
-,10,TRBJ2-7,once,TRBV2,CASRTTLFNF,TGTGCCAGCAGGACGACGCTTTTTAACTTC
-,14,TRBJ1-2,few,TRBV19,CASSIGGQLNGYTF,TGTGCCAGTAGTATAGGGGGACAACTAAATGGCTACACCTTC
-,14,TRBJ2-1,few,TRBV6-2/TRBV6-3,CASSYSDVHNEQFF,TGTGCCAGCAGTTACTCGGACGTACACAATGAGCAGTTCTTC
TRBD1,17,TRBJ1-2,-,TRBV5-4,CASSSDLGTGGNYGYTF,TGTGCCAGCAGCAGTGACCTGGGGACAGGGGGCAACTATGGCTACACCTTC
-,10,TRBJ1-1,-,TRBV12-3/TRBV12-4,CASGGVEAFF,TGTGCCAGTGGGGGAGTTGAAGCTTTCTTT
-,17,TRBJ2-1,many,TRBV7-6,CASSLAVGTRGYNEQFF,TGTGCCAGCAGCTTAGCGGTAGGGACTCGCGGTTACAATGAGCAGTTCTTC
-,17,TRBJ2-6,few,TRBV15,CATSRKGASSGANVLTF,TGTGCCACCAGCAGAAAGGGCGCTAGCTCTGGGGCCAACGTCCTGACTTTC
-,17,TRBJ2-1,-,TRBV4-1,CASSQAPGAGLWDEQFF,TGCGCCAGCAGCCAAGCCCCGGGGGCAGGTCTCTGGGATGAGCAGTTCTTC
-,15,TRBJ2-1,-,TRBV6-2/TRBV6-3,CASSSHRGGYNEQFF,TGTGCCAGCAGTTCTCACAGGGGAGGCTACAATGAGCAGTTCTTC
TRBD1,14,TRBJ1-1,-,TRBV12-3/TRBV12-4,CASIWTGEGTEAFF,TGTGCCAGCATCTGGACAGGGGAAGGCACTGAAGCTTTCTTT
TRBD2,22,TRBJ2-3,many,TRBV6-5,CASSYHGGVLTATSGETDTQYF,TGTGCCAGCAGTTATCACGGGGGGGTTCTAACAGCCACTAGCGGGGAAACAGATACGCAGTATTTT
-,13,TRBJ2-3,many,TRBV7-6,CASSLLGGDTQYF,TGTGCCAGCAGCCTTTTGGGAGGAGATACGCAGTATTTT
-,15,TRBJ2-2,few,TRBV3-1,CASSQVLGGLGELFF,TGTGCCAGCAGCCAAGTCCTCGGGGGGCTTGGGGAGCTGTTTTTT
-,14,TRBJ2-5,-,TRBV7-9,CASSYPDSQETQYF,TGTGCCAGCAGCTACCCGGACAGCCAAGAGACCCAGTACTTC
-,9,TRBJ1-1,-,TRBV5-8,CASTGEAFF,TGTGCCTCGACGGGGGAGGCTTTCTTT
-,14,TRBJ1-5,once,TRBV6-2/TRBV6-3,CASGPVGSYQPQHF,TGTGCCAGCGGCCCCGTGGGCAGCTATCAGCCCCAGCATTTT
-,12,TRBJ2-3,few,TRBV28,CASSLSLEDPFF,TGTGCCAGCAGTTTATCTTTAGAAGACCCATTCTTT
-,16,TRBJ1-2,-,TRBV6-5,CASSYSKRVGSYGYTF,TGTGCCAGCAGTTACTCAAAGAGGGTAGGATCATATGGCTACACCTTC
TRBD2,17,TRBJ2-1,-,TRBV6-1,CASRVTSGGPSYNEQFF,TGTGCCAGCAGAGTGACTAGCGGGGGGCCATCTTACAATGAGCAGTTCTTC
TRBD2,16,TRBJ2-3,-,TRBV6-2/TRBV6-3,CASTSPVAGGTDTQYF,TGTGCCAGCACCTCCCCAGTAGCGGGGGGTACAGATACGCAGTATTTT
-,15,TRBJ2-5,many,TRBV5-5,CASSLPGGEKETQYF,TGTGCCAGCAGCTTACCCGGGGGAGAGAAAGAGACCCAGTACTTC
-,15,TRBJ2-3,few,TRBV5-5,CASSLGSFGTDTQYF,TGTGCCAGCAGCTTGGGGAGCTTTGGCACAGATACGCAGTATTTT
-,14,TRBJ2-3,many,TRBV7-7,CASSLGETTDTQYF,TGTGCTAGCAGCTTAGGCGAGACGACAGATACGCAGTATTTT
-,14,TRBJ2-5,-,TRBV12-3/TRBV12-4,CASRFGPGWETQYF,TGTGCCAGCAGGTTTGGTCCAGGGTGGGAGACCCAGTACTTC
TRBD1,16,TRBJ2-1,few,TRBV7-9,CASSSPRTGGYNEQFF,TGTGCCAGCAGCTCCCCTCGGACAGGGGGCTACAATGAGCAGTTCTTC
TRBD2,18,TRBJ2-1,-,TRBV6-6,CASSYSRARGSSYNEQFF,TGTGCCAGCAGTTACTCGAGGGCGCGGGGGAGCTCCTACAATGAGCAGTTCTTC
-,14,TRBJ2-2,-,TRBV6-5,CAGSGSPNTGELFF,TGTGCCGGCAGCGGCAGCCCCAACACCGGGGAGCTGTTTTTT
-,15,TRBJ2-5,-,TRBV7-3,CASSFTPEGLETQYF,TGTGCCAGCAGCTTTACCCCGGAGGGGTTAGAGACCCAGTACTTC
-,17,TRBJ1-1,few,TRBV6-6,CASSFSSLRDKNTEAFF,TGTGCCAGCAGTTTCTCTAGCCTCAGGGATAAGAACACTGAAGCTTTCTTT
-,14,TRBJ2-3,once,TRBV7-6,CASSLAVGGDTQYF,TGTGCTAGCAGCTTAGCGGTTGGAGGAGATACGCAGTATTTT
TRBD1,16,TRBJ1-2,-,TRBV24-1,CATSDVRDRGDYGYTF,TGTGCCACCAGTGATGTTCGGGACAGGGGCGACTATGGCTACACCTTC
-,15,TRBJ1-4,few,TRBV27,CASSLNRDLPEKLFF,TGTGCCAGCAGTTTAAACAGGGATTTGCCTGAAAAACTGTTTTTT
-,13,TRBJ2-2,many,TRBV7-3,CASSLYKAGELFF,TGTGCCAGCAGCTTATATAAGGCCGGGGAGCTGTTTTTT
-,14,TRBJ1-3,once,TRBV3-1,CASSNPNSGNTIYF,TGTGCCAGCAGCAACCCTAATTCTGGAAACACCATATATTTT